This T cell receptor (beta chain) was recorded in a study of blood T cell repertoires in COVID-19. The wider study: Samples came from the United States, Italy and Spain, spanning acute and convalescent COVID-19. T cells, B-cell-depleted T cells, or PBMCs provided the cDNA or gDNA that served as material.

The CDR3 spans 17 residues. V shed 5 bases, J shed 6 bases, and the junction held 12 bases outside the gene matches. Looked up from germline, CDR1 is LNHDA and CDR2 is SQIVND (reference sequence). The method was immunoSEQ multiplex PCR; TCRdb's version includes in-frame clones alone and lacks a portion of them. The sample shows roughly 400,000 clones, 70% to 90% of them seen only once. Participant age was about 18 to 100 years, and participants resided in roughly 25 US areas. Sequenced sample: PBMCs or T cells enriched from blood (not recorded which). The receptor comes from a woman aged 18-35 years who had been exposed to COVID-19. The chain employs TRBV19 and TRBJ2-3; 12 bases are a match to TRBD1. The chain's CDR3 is CASSPTRAGQGADTQYF. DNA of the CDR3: TGTGCCAGTAGTCCTACAAGGGCGGGACAGGGGGCGGATACGCAGTATTTT.